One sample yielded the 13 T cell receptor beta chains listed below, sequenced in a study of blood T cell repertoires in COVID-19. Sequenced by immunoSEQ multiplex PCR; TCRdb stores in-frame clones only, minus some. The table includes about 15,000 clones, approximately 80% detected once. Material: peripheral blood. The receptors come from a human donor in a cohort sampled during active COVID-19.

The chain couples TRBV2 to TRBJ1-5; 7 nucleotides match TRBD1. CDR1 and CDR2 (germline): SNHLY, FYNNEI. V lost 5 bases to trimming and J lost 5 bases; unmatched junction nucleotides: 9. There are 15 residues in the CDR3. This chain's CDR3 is CASSRETGPDQPQHF. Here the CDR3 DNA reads TGTGCCAGCAGTAGGGAGACAGGGCCTGATCAGCCCCAGCATTTT. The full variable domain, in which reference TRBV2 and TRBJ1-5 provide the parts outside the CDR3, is EPEVTQTPSHQVTQMGQEVILRCVPISNHLYFYWYRQILGQKVEFLVSFYNNEISEKSEIFDDQFSVERPDGSNFTLKIRSTKLEDSAMYFCASSRETGPDQPQHFGDGTRLSIL.

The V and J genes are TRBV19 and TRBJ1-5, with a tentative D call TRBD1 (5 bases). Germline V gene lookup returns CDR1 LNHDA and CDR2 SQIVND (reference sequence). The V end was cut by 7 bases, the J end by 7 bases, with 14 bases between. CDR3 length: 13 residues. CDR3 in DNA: TGTGCCAGTACGGAGTCAGGGTCACAGCCCCAGCATTTT. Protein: CASTESGSQPQHF.

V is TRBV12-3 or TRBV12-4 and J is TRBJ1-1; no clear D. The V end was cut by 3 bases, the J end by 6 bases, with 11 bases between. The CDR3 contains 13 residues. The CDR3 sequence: CASSLELRAEAFF. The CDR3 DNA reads TGTGCCAGCAGTTTGGAGCTTAGAGCTGAAGCTTTCTTT.

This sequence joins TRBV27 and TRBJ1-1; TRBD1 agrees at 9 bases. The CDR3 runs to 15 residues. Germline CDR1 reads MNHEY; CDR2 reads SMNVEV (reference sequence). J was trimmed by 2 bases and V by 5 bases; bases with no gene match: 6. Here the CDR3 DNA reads TGTGCCAGCAGTGGGTACAGGGGGCTAAACACTGAAGCTTTCTTT. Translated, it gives CASSGYRGLNTEAFF.

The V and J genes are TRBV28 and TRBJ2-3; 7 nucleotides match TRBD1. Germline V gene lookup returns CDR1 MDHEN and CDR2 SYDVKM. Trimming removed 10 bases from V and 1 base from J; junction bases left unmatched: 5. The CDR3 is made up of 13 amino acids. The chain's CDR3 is CATTGDRTDTQYF. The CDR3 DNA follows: TGTGCCACCACAGGGGATCGCACAGATACGCAGTATTTT.

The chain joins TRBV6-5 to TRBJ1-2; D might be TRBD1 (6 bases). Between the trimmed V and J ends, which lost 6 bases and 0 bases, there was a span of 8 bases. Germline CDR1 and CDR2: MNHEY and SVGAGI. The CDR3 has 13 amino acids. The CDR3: CASRQGSNYGYTF. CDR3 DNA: TGTGCCAGCAGACAGGGATCTAACTATGGCTACACCTTC.

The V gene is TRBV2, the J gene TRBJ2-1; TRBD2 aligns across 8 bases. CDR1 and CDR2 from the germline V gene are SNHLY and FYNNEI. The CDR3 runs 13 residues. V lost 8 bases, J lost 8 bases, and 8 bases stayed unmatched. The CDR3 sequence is CASQRESPDEQFF. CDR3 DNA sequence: TGTGCCAGCCAGCGGGAGTCCCCGGATGAGCAGTTCTTC.

The CDR3 region is CASSRLVGETNEKLFF. The CDR3 DNA reads as TGTGCCAGCAGCCGCTTGGTTGGGGAGACTAATGAAAAACTGTTTTTT. The rearrangement uses TRBV7-9 and TRBJ1-4; the D is unclear. The V end lost 5 bases, the J end lost 2 bases, and 15 bases lay between the germline ends. This CDR3 contains 16 residues. The germline V gene encodes CDR1 SEHNR and CDR2 FQNEAQ (reference sequence).

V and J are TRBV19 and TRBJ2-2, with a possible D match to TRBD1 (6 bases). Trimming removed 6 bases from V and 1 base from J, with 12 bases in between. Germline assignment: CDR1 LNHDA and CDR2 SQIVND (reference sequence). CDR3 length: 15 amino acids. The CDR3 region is CASRPLTGNTGELFF. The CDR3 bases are TGTGCCAGTAGACCACTGACAGGGAACACCGGGGAGCTGTTTTTT.

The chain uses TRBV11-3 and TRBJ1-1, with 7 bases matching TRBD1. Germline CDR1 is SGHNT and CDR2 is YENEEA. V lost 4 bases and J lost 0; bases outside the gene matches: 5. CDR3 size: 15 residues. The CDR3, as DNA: TGTGCCAGCAGCTCAGGGGGTCTAATGAACACTGAAGCTTTCTTT. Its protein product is CASSSGGLMNTEAFF.

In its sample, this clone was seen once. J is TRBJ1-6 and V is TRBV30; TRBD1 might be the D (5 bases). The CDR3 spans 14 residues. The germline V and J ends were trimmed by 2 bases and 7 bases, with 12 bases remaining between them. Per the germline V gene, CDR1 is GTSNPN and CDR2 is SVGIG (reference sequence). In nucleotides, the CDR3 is TGTGCCTGGAGTAGGGGAAAGGAAAATTCACCCCTCCACTTT. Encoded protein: CAWSRGKENSPLHF.

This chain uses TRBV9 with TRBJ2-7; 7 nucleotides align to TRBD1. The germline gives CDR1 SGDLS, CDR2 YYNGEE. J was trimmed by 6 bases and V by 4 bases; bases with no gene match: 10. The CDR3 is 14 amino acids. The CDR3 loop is CASSTQSQGSEQYF. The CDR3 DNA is TGTGCCAGCAGCACACAATCACAGGGGTCCGAGCAGTACTTC.

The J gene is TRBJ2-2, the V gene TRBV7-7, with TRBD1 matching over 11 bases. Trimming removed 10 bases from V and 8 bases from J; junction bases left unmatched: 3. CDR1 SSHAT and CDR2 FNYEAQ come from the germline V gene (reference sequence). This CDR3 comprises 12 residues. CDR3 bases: TGTGCCACGGGACAGGGGGGTGGGGAGCTGTTTTTT. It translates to CATGQGGGELFF.